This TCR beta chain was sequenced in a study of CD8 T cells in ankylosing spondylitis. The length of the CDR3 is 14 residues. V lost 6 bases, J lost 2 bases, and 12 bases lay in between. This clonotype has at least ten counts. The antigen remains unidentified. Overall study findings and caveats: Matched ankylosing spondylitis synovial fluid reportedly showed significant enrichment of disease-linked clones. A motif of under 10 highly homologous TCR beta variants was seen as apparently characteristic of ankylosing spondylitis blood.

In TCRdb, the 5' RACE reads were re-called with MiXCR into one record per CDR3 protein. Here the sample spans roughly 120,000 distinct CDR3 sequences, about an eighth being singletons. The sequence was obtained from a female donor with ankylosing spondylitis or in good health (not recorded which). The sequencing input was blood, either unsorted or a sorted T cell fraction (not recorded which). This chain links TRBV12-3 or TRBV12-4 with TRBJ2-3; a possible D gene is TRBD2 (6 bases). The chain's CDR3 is CASSQGGNTDTQYF. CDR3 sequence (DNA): TGTGCCAGCAGCCAGGGCGGGAACACAGATACGCAGTATTTT.